This T cell receptor (beta chain) came from a study of Ad26.COV2.S vaccination and SARS-CoV-2 variants. Study outcomes and limitations: Similar non-spike TCR breadth was observed in recipients of vaccine and of placebo.

The CDR3 is 15 amino acids. Trimming removed 5 bases from V and 4 bases from J, with 14 bases in between. Looked up from germline, CDR1 is SGHTA and CDR2 is FQGNSA. Note on this clone: Its antigen is still unknown.

This table comes from immunoSEQ multiplex PCR, and its TCRdb copy is limited to in-frame clones, with some not included. The data show some 390,000 clones, with approximately 91% seen just once and under 2% held by the top ten. Indicated treatment: 15 to 20 received Ad26.COV2.S at low or high dose, single or two shots; a few received placebo; per-sample allocation not given. On day 63 after the first injection, vaccine and placebo recipients gave samples. The sequence came from a person aged 18 to 65 who received the Ad26.COV2.S COVID-19 vaccine or a placebo. The rearrangement joins TRBV7-2 to TRBJ2-2, with D perhaps given as TRBD1 or TRBD2 (5 bases each). The material sequenced was peripheral blood, taken in a trial of Ad26.COV2.S vaccine versus placebo. CDR3 bases: TGTGCCAGCAGCCCTACCGGGACCAGCACCGGGGAGCTGTTTTTT. It is translated as CASSPTGTSTGELFF.